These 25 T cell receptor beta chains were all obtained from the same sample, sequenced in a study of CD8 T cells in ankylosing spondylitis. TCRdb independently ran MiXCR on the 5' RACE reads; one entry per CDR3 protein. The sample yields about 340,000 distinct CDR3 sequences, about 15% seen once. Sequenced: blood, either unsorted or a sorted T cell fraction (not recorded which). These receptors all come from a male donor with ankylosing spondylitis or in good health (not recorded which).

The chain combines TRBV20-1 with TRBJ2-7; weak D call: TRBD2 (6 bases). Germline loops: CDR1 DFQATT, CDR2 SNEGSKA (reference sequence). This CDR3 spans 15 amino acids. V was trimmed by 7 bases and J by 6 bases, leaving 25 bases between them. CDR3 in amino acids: CSVAGVGTRAGEQYF. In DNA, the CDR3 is TGCAGTGTGGCGGGCGTAGGGACTCGCGCGGGCGAGCAGTACTTC.

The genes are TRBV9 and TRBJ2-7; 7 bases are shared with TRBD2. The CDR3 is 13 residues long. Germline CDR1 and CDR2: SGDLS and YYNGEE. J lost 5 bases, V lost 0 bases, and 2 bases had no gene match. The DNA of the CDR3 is TGTGCCAGCAGCGTAGGGGGGGGGAACGAGCAGTACTTC. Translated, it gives CASSVGGGNEQYF.

CDR3 in amino acids: CASSPWGAVERAKNIQYF. The CDR3 coding sequence is TGTGCCAGCAGCCCTTGGGGCGCGGTCGAAAGAGCCAAAAACATTCAGTACTTC. The gene calls are TRBV2 and TRBJ2-4; possible D gene TRBD1, 5 bases. Trimming left V 6 bases short and J 0 bases short, with 21 bases between. The CDR3 has 18 amino acids. Looked up from germline, CDR1 is SNHLY and CDR2 is FYNNEI.

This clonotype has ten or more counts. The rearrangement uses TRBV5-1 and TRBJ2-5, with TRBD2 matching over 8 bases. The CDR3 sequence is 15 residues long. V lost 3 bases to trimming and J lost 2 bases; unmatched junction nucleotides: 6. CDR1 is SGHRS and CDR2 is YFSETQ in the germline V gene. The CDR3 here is CASSSLAGKQETQYF. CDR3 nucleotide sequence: TGCGCCAGCAGCTCCTTAGCGGGGAAACAAGAGACCCAGTACTTC.

CDR3 sequence reads: CASSFSGGRFTKETQYF. The DNA for the CDR3 is TGTGCCAGCAGCTTTAGCGGGGGAAGGTTTACGAAAGAGACCCAGTACTTC. The chain has TRBV7-2 and TRBJ2-5; 9 positions match TRBD2. Trimming at V came to 3 bases and at J to 3 bases, leaving 11 bases not matched to a gene. Per the germline V gene, CDR1 is SGHTA and CDR2 is FQGNSA. The CDR3 covers 17 residues.

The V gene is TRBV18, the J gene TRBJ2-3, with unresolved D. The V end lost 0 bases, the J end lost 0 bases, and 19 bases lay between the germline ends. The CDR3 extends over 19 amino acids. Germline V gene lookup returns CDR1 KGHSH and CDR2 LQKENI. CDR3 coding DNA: TGTGCCAGCTCACCACCCCCCGGGTTCCGCCTCTCTAGCACAGATACGCAGTATTTT. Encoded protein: CASSPPPGFRLSSTDTQYF.

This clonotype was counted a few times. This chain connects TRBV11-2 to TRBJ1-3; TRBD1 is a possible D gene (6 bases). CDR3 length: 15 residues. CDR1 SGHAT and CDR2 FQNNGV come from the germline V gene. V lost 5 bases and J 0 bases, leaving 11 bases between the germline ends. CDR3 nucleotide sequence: TGTGCCAGCAGCATCTCAGGGGTCTCTGGAAACACCATATATTTT. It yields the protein CASSISGVSGNTIYF.

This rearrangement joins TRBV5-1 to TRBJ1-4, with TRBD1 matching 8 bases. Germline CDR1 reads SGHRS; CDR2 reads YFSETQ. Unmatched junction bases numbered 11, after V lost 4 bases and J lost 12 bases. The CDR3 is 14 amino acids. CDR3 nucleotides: TGCGCCAGCAGCCCTATCGGACAGGGAGAAGAACTGTTTTTT. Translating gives CASSPIGQGEELFF.

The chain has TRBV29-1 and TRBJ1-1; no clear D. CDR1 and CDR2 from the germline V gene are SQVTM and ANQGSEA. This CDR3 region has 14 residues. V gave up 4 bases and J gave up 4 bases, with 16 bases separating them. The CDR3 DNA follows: TGCAGCGTTGGGTCTCAGGCTAAAGGCACTGAAGCTTTCTTT. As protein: CSVGSQAKGTEAFF.

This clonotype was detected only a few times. The CDR3 region has the DNA TGCGCCAGCAGCTTGGGGGCATTAATTAAGAGCACTGAAGCTTTCTTT. It translates to CASSLGALIKSTEAFF. The rearrangement joins TRBV5-1 to TRBJ1-1; D is unresolved. The CDR3 consists of 16 residues. V was cut by 0 bases and J by 4 bases, with 16 bases left in between. Germline V gene sequence: CDR1 SGHRS, CDR2 YFSETQ.

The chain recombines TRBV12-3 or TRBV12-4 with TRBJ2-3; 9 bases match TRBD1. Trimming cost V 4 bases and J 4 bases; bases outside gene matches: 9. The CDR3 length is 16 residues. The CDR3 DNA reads TGTGCCAGCAGTTCCCTCGGGACAGGGCTTCCAGATACGCAGTATTTT. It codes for CASSSLGTGLPDTQYF.

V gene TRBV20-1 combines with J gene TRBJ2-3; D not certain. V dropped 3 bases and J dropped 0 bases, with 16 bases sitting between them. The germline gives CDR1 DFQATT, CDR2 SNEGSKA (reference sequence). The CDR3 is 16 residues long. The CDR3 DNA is TGCAGTGCTAGGCTGGGCCGGGCGGTAAGCACAGATACGCAGTATTTT. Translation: CSARLGRAVSTDTQYF.

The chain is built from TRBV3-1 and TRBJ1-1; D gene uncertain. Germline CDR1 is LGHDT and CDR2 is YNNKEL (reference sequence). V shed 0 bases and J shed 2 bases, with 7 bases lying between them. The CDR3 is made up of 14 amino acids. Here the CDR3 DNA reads TGTGCCAGCAGCCAAGAAGGCAGTAACACTGAAGCTTTCTTT. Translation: CASSQEGSNTEAFF.

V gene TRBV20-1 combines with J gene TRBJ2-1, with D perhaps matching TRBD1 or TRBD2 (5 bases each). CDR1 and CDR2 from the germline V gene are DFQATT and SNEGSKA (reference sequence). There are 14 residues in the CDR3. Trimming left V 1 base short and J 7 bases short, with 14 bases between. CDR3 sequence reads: CSARGGPTGNEQFF. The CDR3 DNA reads TGCAGTGCTAGAGGGGGACCAACTGGGAATGAGCAGTTCTTC.

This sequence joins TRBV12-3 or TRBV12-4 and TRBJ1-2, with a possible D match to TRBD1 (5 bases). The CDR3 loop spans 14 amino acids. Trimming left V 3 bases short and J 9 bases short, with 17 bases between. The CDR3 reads CASSFSTEGARYTF. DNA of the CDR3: TGTGCCAGCAGTTTTTCGACAGAAGGGGCCCGCTACACCTTC.

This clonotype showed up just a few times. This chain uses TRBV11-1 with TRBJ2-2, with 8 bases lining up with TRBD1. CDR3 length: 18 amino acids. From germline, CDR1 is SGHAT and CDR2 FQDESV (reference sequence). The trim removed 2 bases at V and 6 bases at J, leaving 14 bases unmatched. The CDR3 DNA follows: TGTGCCAGCAGCTTAAATGGCCTCGGACAGGGCGGCGCCGGGGAGCTGTTTTTT. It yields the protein CASSLNGLGQGGAGELFF.

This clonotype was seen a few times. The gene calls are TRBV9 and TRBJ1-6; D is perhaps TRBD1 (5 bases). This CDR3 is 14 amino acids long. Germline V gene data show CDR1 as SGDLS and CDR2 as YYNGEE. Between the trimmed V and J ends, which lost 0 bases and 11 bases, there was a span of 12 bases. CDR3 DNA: TGTGCCAGCAGCGTAGGGGAGGGACGGACACCCCTCCACTTT. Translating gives CASSVGEGRTPLHF. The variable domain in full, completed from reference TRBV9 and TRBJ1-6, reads DSGVTQTPKHLITATGQRVTLRCSPRSGDLSVYWYQQSLDQGLQFLIQYYNGEERAKGNILERFSAQQFPDLHSELNLSSLELGDSALYFCASSVGEGRTPLHFGNGTRLTVT.

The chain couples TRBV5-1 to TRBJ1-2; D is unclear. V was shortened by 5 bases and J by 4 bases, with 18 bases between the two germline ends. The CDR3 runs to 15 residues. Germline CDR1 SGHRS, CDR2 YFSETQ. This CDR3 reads CASRPSDPRGYGYTF. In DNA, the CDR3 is TGCGCCAGCAGACCCTCGGACCCCCGGGGCTATGGCTACACCTTC.

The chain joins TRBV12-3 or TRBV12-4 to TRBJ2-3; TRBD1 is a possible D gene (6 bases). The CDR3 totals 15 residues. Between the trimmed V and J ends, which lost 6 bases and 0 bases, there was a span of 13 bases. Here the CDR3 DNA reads TGTGCCAGCAGCCCAGTGGGGGCCAGCACAGATACGCAGTATTTT. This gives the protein CASSPVGASTDTQYF.

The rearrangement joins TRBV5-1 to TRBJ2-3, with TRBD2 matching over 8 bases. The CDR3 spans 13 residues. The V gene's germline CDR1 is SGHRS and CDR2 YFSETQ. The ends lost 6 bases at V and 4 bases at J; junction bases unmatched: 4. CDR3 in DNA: TGCGCCAGCACCTCGGGAGGGCCAGATACGCAGTATTTT. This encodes CASTSGGPDTQYF.

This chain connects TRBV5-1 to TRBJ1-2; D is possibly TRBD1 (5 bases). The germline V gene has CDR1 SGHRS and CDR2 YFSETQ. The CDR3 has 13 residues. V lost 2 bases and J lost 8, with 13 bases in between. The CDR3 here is CASSFGREGGYTF. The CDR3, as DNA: TGCGCCAGCAGCTTTGGCAGGGAGGGCGGCTACACCTTC.

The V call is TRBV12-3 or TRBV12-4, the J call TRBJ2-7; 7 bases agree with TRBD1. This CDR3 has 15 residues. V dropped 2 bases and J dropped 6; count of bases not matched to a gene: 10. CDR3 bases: TGTGCCAGCAGTTTAACCCCCATTCGACAGGGCGAGCAGTACTTC. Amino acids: CASSLTPIRQGEQYF.

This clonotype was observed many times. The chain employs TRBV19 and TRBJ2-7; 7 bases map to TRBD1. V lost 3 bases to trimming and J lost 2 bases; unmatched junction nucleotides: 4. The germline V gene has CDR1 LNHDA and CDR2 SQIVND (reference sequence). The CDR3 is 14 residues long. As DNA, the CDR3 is TGTGCCAGTAGTATTCGGGACAGTGCCTACGAGCAGTACTTC. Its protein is CASSIRDSAYEQYF.

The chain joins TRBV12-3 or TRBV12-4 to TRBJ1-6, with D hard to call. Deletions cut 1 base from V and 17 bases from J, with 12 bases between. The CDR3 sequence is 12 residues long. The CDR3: CASSLGSELIHF. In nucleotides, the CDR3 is TGTGCCAGCAGTTTAGGCTCAGAGCTCATCCACTTT.

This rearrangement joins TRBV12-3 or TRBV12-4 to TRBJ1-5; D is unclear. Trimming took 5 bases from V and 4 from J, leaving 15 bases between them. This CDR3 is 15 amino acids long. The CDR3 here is CASSPHKSGNQPQHF. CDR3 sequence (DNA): TGTGCCAGCAGTCCCCACAAAAGTGGAAATCAGCCCCAGCATTTT.